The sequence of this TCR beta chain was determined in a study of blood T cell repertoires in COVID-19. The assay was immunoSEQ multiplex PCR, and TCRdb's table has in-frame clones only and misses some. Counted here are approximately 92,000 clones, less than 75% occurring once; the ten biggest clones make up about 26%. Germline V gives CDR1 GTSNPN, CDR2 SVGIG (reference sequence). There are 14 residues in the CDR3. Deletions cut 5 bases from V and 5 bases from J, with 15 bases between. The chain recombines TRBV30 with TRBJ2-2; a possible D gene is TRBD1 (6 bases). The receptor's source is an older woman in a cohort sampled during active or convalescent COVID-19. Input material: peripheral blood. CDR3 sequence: CAWGALQGTGELFF. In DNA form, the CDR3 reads TGTGCCTGGGGCGCTCTTCAGGGGACCGGGGAGCTGTTTTTT.